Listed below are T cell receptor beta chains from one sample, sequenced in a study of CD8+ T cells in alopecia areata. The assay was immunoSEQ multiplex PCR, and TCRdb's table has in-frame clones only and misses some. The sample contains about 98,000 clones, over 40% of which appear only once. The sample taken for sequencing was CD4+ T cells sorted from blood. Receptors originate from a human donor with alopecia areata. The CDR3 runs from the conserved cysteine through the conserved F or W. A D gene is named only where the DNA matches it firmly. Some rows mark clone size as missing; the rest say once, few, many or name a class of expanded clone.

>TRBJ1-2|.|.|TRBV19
CASSSGPDRVYGYTF
TGTGCCAGTAGTTCTGGACCGGACCGAGTCTATGGCTACACCTTC
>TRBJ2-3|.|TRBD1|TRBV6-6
CASSFGQGASTDTQYF
TGTGCCAGCAGTTTCGGACAGGGGGCTAGCACAGATACGCAGTATTTT
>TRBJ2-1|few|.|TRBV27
CASRSAESWSNEQFF
TGTGCCAGCCGATCCGCCGAATCATGGTCAAATGAGCAGTTCTTC
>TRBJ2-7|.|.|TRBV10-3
CAIGEDYEQYF
TGTGCCATCGGGGAAGACTACGAGCAGTACTTC
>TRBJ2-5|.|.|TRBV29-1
CSAEDSRETQYF
TGCAGCGCTGAGGACAGCCGCGAGACCCAGTACTTC
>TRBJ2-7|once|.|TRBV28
CARTSFPGSPAASSYEQYF
TGTGCCAGAACCTCCTTCCCAGGGTCCCCTGCCGCTTCCTCCTACGAGCAGTACTTC
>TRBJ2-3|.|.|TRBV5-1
CASSLERATDTQYF
TGCGCCAGCAGCTTGGAGAGGGCCACAGATACGCAGTATTTT
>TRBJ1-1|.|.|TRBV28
CASSLRERTEAFF
TGTGCCAGCAGTTTACGGGAGAGGACTGAAGCTTTCTTT
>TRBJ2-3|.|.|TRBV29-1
CSVGGGRFSDTDTQYF
TGCAGCGTTGGGGGGGGCAGATTTTCAGACACAGATACGCAGTATTTT
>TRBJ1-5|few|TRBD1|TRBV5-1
CASSLRQGGKPQHF
TGCGCCAGCAGCTTGCGACAGGGCGGGAAGCCCCAGCATTTT
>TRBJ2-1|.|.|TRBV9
CASSVGVPSYNEQFF
TGTGCCAGCAGCGTGGGGGTCCCCTCCTACAATGAGCAGTTCTTC
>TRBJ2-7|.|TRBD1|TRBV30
CAWRQGTLDEQYF
TGTGCCTGGAGACAGGGGACATTGGACGAGCAGTACTTC
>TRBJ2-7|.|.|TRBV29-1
CSVGQADEQYF
TGCAGCGTTGGACAGGCCGACGAGCAGTACTTC
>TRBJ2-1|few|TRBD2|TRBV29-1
CSAPLAGSYNEQFF
TGCAGCGCCCCACTAGCGGGAAGTTACAATGAGCAGTTCTTC
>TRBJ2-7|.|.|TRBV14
CASSQSLGLYEQYF
TGTGCCAGCAGCCAATCCCTAGGGCTCTACGAGCAGTACTTC
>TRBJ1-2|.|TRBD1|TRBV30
CAWSVRGTGGNYGYTF
TGTGCCTGGAGTGTACGGGGGACAGGGGGCAACTATGGCTACACCTTC
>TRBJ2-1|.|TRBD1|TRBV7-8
CASIPDRDRSEQFF
TGTGCCAGCATCCCGGACAGGGACAGAAGTGAGCAGTTCTTC
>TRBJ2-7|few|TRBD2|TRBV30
CAWSRRRTSGFYEQYF
TGTGCCTGGAGTCGGAGACGGACTAGCGGGTTCTACGAGCAGTACTTC
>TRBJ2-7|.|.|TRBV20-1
CSAAGGYEQYF
TGCAGTGCTGCAGGGGGGTACGAGCAGTACTTC
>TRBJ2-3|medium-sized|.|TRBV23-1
CASSQFHDLPTDTQYF
TGCGCCAGCAGTCAATTTCATGATTTGCCAACAGATACGCAGTATTTT
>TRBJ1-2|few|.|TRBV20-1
CSAAKDYGYTF
TGCAGTGCTGCCAAGGACTATGGCTACACCTTC
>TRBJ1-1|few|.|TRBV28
CASSFTREAFF
TGTGCCAGCAGTTTTACAAGGGAGGCTTTCTTT
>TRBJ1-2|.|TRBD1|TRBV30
CAWSPGQGVSYTF
TGTGCCTGGAGTCCGGGACAGGGGGTTAGCTACACCTTC
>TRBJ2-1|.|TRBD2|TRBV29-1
CSVKGSGRAYNEQFF
TGCAGCGTGAAGGGGAGCGGGAGGGCCTACAATGAGCAGTTCTTC
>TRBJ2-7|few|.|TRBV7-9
CASSRESLMEQYF
TGTGCCAGCAGTCGGGAGTCGTTAATGGAGCAGTACTTC
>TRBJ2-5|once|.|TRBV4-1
CASSQGIQETQYF
TGCGCCAGCAGCCAAGGGATCCAAGAGACCCAGTACTTC